This section outlines one T cell receptor (beta chain) sequence together with its context. Which cohort a participant joined came from the clinical history participants gave. Before they entered the study, exposed participants had met a COVID-19 case within 2 weeks. These data are taken from a study of blood T cell repertoires in COVID-19. Study information: Spain, Italy and the United States supplied samples that represented acute and convalescent COVID-19.

Original methodology: Estimates of nucleated cell counts were drawn from the amplification of reference gene primers. TCRdb's table, derived via immunoSEQ multiplex PCR, lists solely in-frame clones and lacks some. The DNA was the basis for D and trimming; V, J and clone size are from that table. The sample lists roughly 200,000 clones, approximately 83% occurring once. V lost 4 bases, J lost 3 bases, and 9 bases stayed unmatched. The germline CDR1 and CDR2 sequences are SEHNR and FQNEAQ (reference sequence). The CDR3 covers 15 residues. Source material: PBMCs or T cells enriched from blood (not recorded which). This receptor was taken from a woman aged 50 to 65 who had been exposed to COVID-19. The chain employs TRBV7-9 and TRBJ2-7; 7 bases agree with TRBD1. The chain's CDR3 is CASSSWDSYDYEQYF. CDR3 in DNA: TGTGCCAGCAGCTCGTGGGACAGCTATGACTACGAGCAGTACTTC.